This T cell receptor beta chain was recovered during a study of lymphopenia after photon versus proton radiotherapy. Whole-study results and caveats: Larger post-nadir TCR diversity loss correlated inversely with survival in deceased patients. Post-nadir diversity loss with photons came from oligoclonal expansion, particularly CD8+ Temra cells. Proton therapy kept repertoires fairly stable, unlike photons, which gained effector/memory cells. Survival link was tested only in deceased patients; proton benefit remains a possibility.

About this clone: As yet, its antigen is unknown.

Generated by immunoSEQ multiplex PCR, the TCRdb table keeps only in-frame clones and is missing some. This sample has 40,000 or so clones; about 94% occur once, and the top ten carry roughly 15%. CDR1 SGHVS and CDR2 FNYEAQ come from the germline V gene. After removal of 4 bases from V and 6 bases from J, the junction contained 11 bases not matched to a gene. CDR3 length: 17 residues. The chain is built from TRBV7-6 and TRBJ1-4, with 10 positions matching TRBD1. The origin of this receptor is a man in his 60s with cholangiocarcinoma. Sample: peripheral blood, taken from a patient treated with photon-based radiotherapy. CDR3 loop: CASSSRQPGQGYEKLFF. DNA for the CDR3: TGTGCCAGCAGCTCTCGTCAACCGGGACAGGGGTATGAAAAACTGTTTTTT.